The text below deals with one T cell receptor beta chain. The antigen remains unidentified. Treatment indicated: some 20 received Ad26.COV2.S at low or high dose, single or two shots; several received placebo; per-sample allocation not given. It was on day 63 after the first vaccine or placebo injection that samples were taken. Within Boston, the person who donated was an adult of 18-55 years. This table comes from immunoSEQ multiplex PCR, and its TCRdb copy is limited to in-frame clones, with some not included. The data hold a few hundred thousand clones, with 90% observed a single time. These data come from a study of Ad26.COV2.S vaccination and SARS-CoV-2 variants. Overall study context: Intramuscular Ad26.COV2.S doses were given once or twice, 56 days apart. Findings and caveats of the study: Possible underestimation of total T cell responses by the TCR breadth and depth analyses was noted. Reportedly, spike-specific CD8+ and CD4+ T cell responses achieved substantial breadth once vaccination had taken place.

The CDR3 is 14 amino acids. V lost 5 bases, J lost 3 bases, and 10 bases lay in between. Germline CDR1 is MNHEY and CDR2 is SVGEGT. This receptor was identified in a person aged 18-65 years who received the Ad26.COV2.S COVID-19 vaccine or a placebo. The chain combines TRBV6-2 or TRBV6-3 with TRBJ2-2, with D perhaps matching TRBD2 (5 bases). Source: peripheral blood, taken in a trial of Ad26.COV2.S vaccine versus placebo. The CDR3 here is CASSGLGHTGELFF. DNA for the CDR3: TGTGCCAGCAGTGGACTTGGACACACCGGGGAGCTGTTTTTT.